Shown below are 29 T cell receptor beta chains from a single sample sequenced in a study of glioma-infiltrating T cells. The iRepertoire nested amplicon-rescue multiplex PCR amplified TCR alpha and beta CDR3s from RNA. In TCRdb, the multiplex PCR reads were re-called with MiXCR into one record per CDR3 protein. The sample contains more than 95,000 distinct CDR3 sequences, roughly 20% of which appear only once. Sequencing input: glioma tissue, nonneoplastic brain tissue, or PBMCs (not recorded which). The receptor source for this set is a human donor with low-grade glioma or glioblastoma, undergoing nonglioma brain surgery, or in good health (not recorded which).

There are many counts of this clonotype. The chain couples TRBV10-3 to TRBJ1-4, with 10 bases lining up with TRBD1. The CDR3 is made up of 17 amino acids. The J segment lost 8 bases and the V segment lost 3 bases, leaving 12 bases of the junction unmatched. Per germline, CDR1 ENHRY and CDR2 SYGVKD. The CDR3 sequence: CAISETAGTGVLEKLFF. The DNA for the CDR3 is TGTGCCATCAGTGAAACAGCGGGGACAGGGGTTTTGGAAAAACTGTTTTTT.

This clonotype has only one observation. This could be a read error, since a much larger clone is one nucleotide away. This chain uses TRBV7-2 with TRBJ1-5, with 8 bases identical to TRBD1. Trimming cost V 5 bases and J 7 bases; bases outside gene matches: 7. The CDR3 runs to 14 residues. Germline V gene data show CDR1 as SGHTA and CDR2 as FQGNSA. DNA for the CDR3: TGTGCCAGCAGCACCGGGGACAGGCACCAGCCCCAGCATTTT. This translates into CASSTGDRHQPQHF.

This clonotype showed up just a few times. The V call is TRBV5-1, the J call TRBJ1-3, with 8 bases aligning to TRBD1. Germline V lookup: CDR1 SGHRS, CDR2 YFSETQ. Germline trimming cut 2 bases from V and 1 base from J; bases unmatched to any gene: 8. The CDR3 extends over 17 amino acids. For the CDR3, the DNA is TGCGCCAGCAGCTTCGAAGGCAGGGGGCGTTCTGGAAACACCATATATTTT. It codes for CASSFEGRGRSGNTIYF.

As to this clonotype: A much larger clonotype is one base distant, so this may be a read error. This sequence joins TRBV7-3 and TRBJ2-3; D gene uncertain. Trimming pared 2 bases from V and 4 bases from J, leaving 13 bases between. The CDR3 sequence is 15 residues long. Germline V gives CDR1 SGHTA, CDR2 FQGTGA. DNA for the CDR3: TGTGCCAGCAGCTTATGGCAATCCCCCCCAGATACGCAGTATTTT. Amino acids: CASSLWQSPPDTQYF.

This clonotype was recorded at least ten times. This rearrangement joins TRBV15 to TRBJ2-2, with a weak D call TRBD1 (5 bases). V was pared by 3 bases and J by 1 base, with 9 bases between. CDR1 and CDR2 (germline): LNHNV, YYDKDF (reference sequence). CDR3 length: 15 amino acids. The CDR3 protein is CATSSRRENTGELFF. The DNA for the CDR3 is TGTGCCACCAGCAGTCGCAGGGAGAACACCGGGGAGCTGTTTTTT. Looking up the rest from reference TRBV15 and TRBJ2-2 gives the full variable domain: DAMVIQNPRYQVTQFGKPVTLSCSQTLNHNVMYWYQQKSSQAPKLLFHYYDKDFNNEADTPDNFQSRRPNTSFCFLDIRSPGLGDTAMYLCATSSRRENTGELFFGEGSRLTVL.

This clonotype was recorded at least ten times. V and J are TRBV2 and TRBJ1-1, with D possibly TRBD1 on 5 matching bases. CDR1 is SNHLY, CDR2 FYNNEI, per germline. The V end was cut by 8 bases, the J end by 1 base, with 17 bases between. CDR3 length equals 15 residues. The CDR3 nucleotides read TGTGCCAGCCATGGTCTACAGGCTACGAACACTGAAGCTTTCTTT. Protein: CASHGLQATNTEAFF.

Comment on this clonotype: A read error may be the cause here, since a much bigger clone is one base away. This chain links TRBV4-2 with TRBJ2-3; no clear D gene. V lost 0 bases, J lost 4 bases, and 5 bases lay in between. Germline assignment: CDR1 LGHNA and CDR2 YNFKEQ. The CDR3 is made up of 13 amino acids. CDR3 amino acids: CASSQERADTQYF. DNA for the CDR3: TGTGCCAGCAGCCAAGAACGTGCAGATACGCAGTATTTT.

In this sample, this clonotype turned up many times. As DNA, the CDR3 is TGTACCTCAGAGAGGGACAGGGCGAACACCGGGGAGCTGTTTTTT. This gives the protein CTSERDRANTGELFF. The chain has TRBV6-1 and TRBJ2-2, with 9 bases identical to TRBD1. Germline V gene lookup returns CDR1 MNHNS and CDR2 SASEGT. The CDR3 runs to 15 residues.

This clonotype was seen many times. The chain carries TRBV12-5 and TRBJ2-3; D may be TRBD1 (5 bases). Germline CDR1 reads LGHNT; CDR2 reads FRNRAP. V lost 7 bases and J 3 bases, leaving 11 bases between the germline ends. The CDR3 is 13 amino acids. CDR3 coding DNA: TGTGCTAGTGCCTTAGACAGAACAGATACGCAGTATTTT. It encodes CASALDRTDTQYF.

In its sample, this clonotype was seen many times. The gene calls are TRBV10-3 and TRBJ1-1, with a weak D call TRBD1 (6 bases). Germline loops: CDR1 ENHRY, CDR2 SYGVKD. Trimming took off 8 bases at V and 2 bases at J, with 12 bases between the two ends. The CDR3 has 13 residues. The CDR3 DNA is TGTGCCATCTCCGGCAGGGGAAACACTGAAGCTTTCTTT. Translation: CAISGRGNTEAFF.

Remarks on this clonotype: A much more abundant neighbour one base away suggests this may be a read error. The chain recombines TRBV4-1 with TRBJ2-7, with TRBD1 identical over 8 bases. The CDR3 covers 15 residues. Germline V gene sequence: CDR1 MGHRA, CDR2 YSYEKL. Trimming cost V 3 bases and J 2 bases; bases outside gene matches: 6. In DNA form, the CDR3 reads TGCGCCAGCAGCCACCAGGGGGCGTTCACCTACGAGCAGTACTTC. It encodes CASSHQGAFTYEQYF.

This clonotype was seen at least ten times. V and J are TRBV4-3 and TRBJ2-3, with TRBD2 matching over 7 bases. Germline V gene data show CDR1 as LGHNA and CDR2 as YSLEER. Losses at the gene ends were 4 bases for V and 2 bases for J; bases not matched to a gene: 6. The CDR3 totals 15 residues. The chain's CDR3 is CASSLLAESTDTQYF. In DNA form, the CDR3 reads TGCGCCAGCAGCCTCCTAGCGGAATCCACAGATACGCAGTATTTT.

A word on this clonotype: Since a much larger clone is just one base distant, this may be a read error. The rearrangement uses TRBV11-1 and TRBJ2-7; D unclear. This CDR3 region has 13 residues. Trimming left V 6 bases short and J 2 bases short, with 11 bases between. Germline V gene data show CDR1 as SGHAT and CDR2 as FQDESV (reference sequence). CDR3 in amino acids: CASRLVGPYEQYF. In nucleotides, the CDR3 is TGTGCCAGCAGATTGGTCGGACCCTACGAGCAGTACTTC.

The gene calls are TRBV9 and TRBJ1-2; perhaps TRBD1 as D (5 bases). The V end lost 4 bases, the J end lost 4 bases, and 17 bases lay between the germline ends. There are 15 residues in the CDR3. CDR1 is SGDLS, CDR2 YYNGEE, per germline. The CDR3 spells CASSPFTMGGYGYTF. As DNA, the CDR3 is TGTGCCAGCAGCCCCTTCACGATGGGGGGCTATGGCTACACCTTC.

The chain links TRBV10-3 to TRBJ2-6; 12 bases line up with TRBD1. CDR1 and CDR2 from the germline V gene are ENHRY and SYGVKD. The CDR3 contains 17 residues. Unmatched junction bases numbered 7, after V lost 6 bases and J lost 4 bases. CDR3 sequence: CAISGTGGLTGANVLTF. As DNA, the CDR3 is TGTGCCATCAGCGGGACAGGGGGCTTGACGGGGGCCAACGTCCTGACTTTC.

Comment on this clonotype: A much bigger clone sits one base away, suggesting this may be a read error. The rearrangement joins TRBV11-2 to TRBJ2-1; 9 bases agree with TRBD2. Germline values: CDR1 SGHAT, CDR2 FQNNGV. This CDR3 region has 14 residues. The CDR3 bases are TGTGCCAGCAGCTTGGGTAGCGGGAGTCATGAGCAGCTCTTC. It specifies CASSLGSGSHEQLF.

Comments on this clonotype: This sequence may be a read error, since a much larger clone differs from it by one base. As DNA, the CDR3 is TGCGCCGGCAGCATCGGACAGAACACTGAAGCTTTCTTT. Its translation is CAGSIGQNTEAFF. The rearrangement uses TRBV5-1 and TRBJ1-1; D is perhaps TRBD1 (5 bases). This CDR3 has 13 amino acids. The germline V gene encodes CDR1 SGHRS and CDR2 YFSETQ.

This clonotype was observed at least ten times. This chain links TRBV4-1 with TRBJ1-3; D is unclear. The CDR3 runs 15 residues. The V end was cut by 0 bases, the J end by 4 bases, with 10 bases between. Germline CDR1 MGHRA, CDR2 YSYEKL. CDR3 DNA: TGCGCCAGCAGCCAAGATGAGAGTTCGGGAAACACCATATATTTT. Encoded protein: CASSQDESSGNTIYF.

This clonotype was recorded at least ten times. The chain employs TRBV4-2 and TRBJ2-3, with TRBD2 matching over 7 bases. Germline lookup yields CDR1 LGHNA and CDR2 YNFKEQ. This CDR3 comprises 16 residues. Trimming took 5 bases from V and 0 from J; bases not matched to a gene: 8. The CDR3 DNA sequence: TGTGCCAGCAGCGGACCATTGGGGGGGAGCACAGATACGCAGTATTTT. It yields the protein CASSGPLGGSTDTQYF.

This clonotype was recorded a few times. CDR3 nucleotide sequence: TGCAGCGGCAGACAGGGGGGTAACACTGAAGCTTTCTTT. This gives the protein CSGRQGGNTEAFF. This rearrangement joins TRBV29-1 to TRBJ1-1; 9 nucleotides align to TRBD1. The V gene end was trimmed by 7 bases and the J gene end by 2 bases; junction bases not matched to a gene: 5. Germline V gene sequence: CDR1 SQVTM, CDR2 ANQGSEA. The CDR3 has 13 amino acids.

This clonotype has a handful of counts. The chain joins TRBV12-3 or TRBV12-4 to TRBJ1-2; maybe TRBD1 (5 bases). V was trimmed by 6 bases and J by 7 bases, leaving 12 bases between them. The CDR3 covers 12 residues. This chain's CDR3 is CASREGFGGYTF. The CDR3 DNA sequence: TGTGCCAGCAGGGAGGGGTTTGGTGGCTACACCTTC.

The chain couples TRBV14 to TRBJ2-1; 11 bases are a match to TRBD2. The CDR3 spans 18 residues. V lost 0 bases and J lost 4; bases outside the gene matches: 8. Looked up from germline, CDR1 is SGHDN and CDR2 is FVKESK. CDR3 amino acids: CASSQDSRPSGRYNEQFF. In DNA form, the CDR3 reads TGTGCCAGCAGCCAAGACAGCAGGCCTAGCGGGAGGTACAATGAGCAGTTCTTC.

This clonotype was picked up many times. The genes are TRBV6-4 and TRBJ2-1; D gene ambiguous. CDR3 length: 14 residues. Germline V gene sequence: CDR1 MRHNA, CDR2 SNTAGT. V dropped 5 bases and J dropped 0 bases, with 8 bases sitting between them. CDR3 in amino acids: CASSQGGSYNEQFF. The CDR3 DNA sequence: TGTGCCAGCAGTCAAGGCGGCTCCTACAATGAGCAGTTCTTC.

Ten or more counts support this clonotype. This sequence joins TRBV24-1 and TRBJ2-7, with no clear D. The germline V and J ends were trimmed by 4 bases and 4 bases, with 7 bases remaining between them. From germline, CDR1 is KGHDR and CDR2 SFDVKD. This CDR3 is 12 amino acids long. CDR3 in amino acids: CATSDYGYEQYF. The DNA of the CDR3 is TGTGCCACCAGTGACTACGGTTACGAGCAGTACTTC.

The sample holds many counts of this clonotype. The chain links TRBV28 to TRBJ2-7, with D tentatively TRBD1 or TRBD2 (6 bases each). Per the germline V gene, CDR1 is MDHEN and CDR2 is SYDVKM. Trimming removed 9 bases at V and 2 bases at J, with 17 bases between. The CDR3 is 14 residues long. CDR3 nucleotides: TGTGCCAGTGTGTTCTCGGGGGCAACCTACGAGCAGTACTTC. This translates into CASVFSGATYEQYF.

This clonotype was detected many times. The chain joins TRBV28 to TRBJ2-2; 7 nucleotides agree with TRBD2. J gave up 5 bases and V 4 bases, and 10 bases lay outside the gene matches. Germline assignment: CDR1 MDHEN and CDR2 SYDVKM. There are 16 residues in the CDR3. DNA for the CDR3: TGTGCCAGCAGTTCCCGTAAAGCGGGACGAACCGGGGAGCTGTTTTTT. It encodes CASSSRKAGRTGELFF.

This clonotype was detected ten times or more. The chain links TRBV7-2 to TRBJ2-2; D ambiguous. Germline V CDR1 and CDR2: SGHTA, FQGNSA. The CDR3 is 13 residues long. Trimming removed 5 bases from V and 6 bases from J, with 10 bases in between. The CDR3 DNA sequence: TGTGCCAGCAGCCCGTCCGGTCCCGGGGAGCTGTTTTTT. Its protein is CASSPSGPGELFF.

This clonotype has only a few counts. The J gene is TRBJ2-5, the V gene TRBV3-1; D is ambiguous. V lost 3 bases to trimming and J lost 5 bases, with 7 bases between them. Germline CDR1 LGHDT, CDR2 YNNKEL (reference sequence). The CDR3 covers 12 residues. CDR3 bases: TGTGCCAGCAGCCAGGCGAGGGAGACCCAGTACTTC. Its protein is CASSQARETQYF.

This clonotype has more than one count but fewer than ten. The chain employs TRBV12-3 or TRBV12-4 and TRBJ2-3; maybe TRBD2 (5 bases). This CDR3 comprises 17 residues. Trimming removed 3 bases from V and 1 base from J, with 17 bases in between. CDR3 DNA: TGTGCCAGCAGTTTGGCGGGCCTCCTCCGGCGCACAGATACGCAGTATTTT. Translated, it gives CASSLAGLLRRTDTQYF.